The 13 T cell receptor beta chains presented below share a single source sample, sequenced in a study of cytomegalovirus exposure and HLA in healthy donors. Assay used: immunoSEQ multiplex PCR; TCRdb lists only in-frame clones, some missing. The table has 260,000 or so clones, 87% seen once. Source material: PBMCs. The receptors derive from a man between 18 and 35 years old in good health and CMV-seronegative.

V is TRBV4-3 and J is TRBJ2-1, with TRBD2 matching 8 bases. The CDR3 is 15 residues long. CDR1 LGHNA and CDR2 YSLEER come from the germline V gene. Trimming took 0 bases from V and 7 from J; bases not matched to a gene: 5. CDR3 amino acids: CASSQDSGGRNEQFF. As DNA, the CDR3 is TGCGCCAGCAGCCAAGATAGTGGCGGGAGGAATGAGCAGTTCTTC.

This clone was picked up one time. The J gene is TRBJ1-6, the V gene TRBV5-6, with D unclear. V was trimmed by 1 base and J by 14 bases, leaving 13 bases between them. The CDR3 is 13 amino acids. Germline CDR1 is SGHDT and CDR2 is YYEEEE. Here the CDR3 DNA reads TGTGCCAGCAGCTTGCTGAGTGAGTCTACCCTCCACTTT. Residues: CASSLLSESTLHF.

The chain couples TRBV7-3 to TRBJ2-1, with D maybe TRBD1 (6 bases). This CDR3 spans 13 amino acids. V lost 5 bases, J lost 4 bases, and 9 bases lay in between. Germline-derived CDR1 and CDR2 are SGHTA and FQGTGA. The CDR3 loop reads CASSPQGYNEQFF. The CDR3 DNA is TGTGCCAGCAGCCCACAGGGTTACAATGAGCAGTTCTTC.

The CDR3: CASSSERQGSSQYF. The CDR3 region has the DNA TGCGCCAGCAGCTCAGAGCGACAGGGTTCGTCCCAGTACTTC. The chain has TRBV5-1 and TRBJ2-5; 7 nucleotides match TRBD1. Trimming at V came to 3 bases and at J to 9 bases, leaving 11 bases not matched to a gene. The germline gives CDR1 SGHRS, CDR2 YFSETQ. The CDR3 is made up of 14 amino acids.

V gene TRBV28 combines with J gene TRBJ1-2; 9 positions match TRBD1. Germline values: CDR1 MDHEN, CDR2 SYDVKM. With 5 bases clipped from V and 8 bases from J, the junction kept 12 bases outside the gene matches. This CDR3 has 15 amino acids. The CDR3 bases are TGTGCCAGCAGTCTTTCCCAGGACAGGGGTTACGGCTACACCTTC. Translated, it gives CASSLSQDRGYGYTF.

The gene calls are TRBV6-5 and TRBJ2-3; 10 positions agree with TRBD2. Germline-derived CDR1 and CDR2 are MNHEY and SVGAGI. V lost 7 bases to trimming and J lost 5 bases; unmatched junction nucleotides: 9. The CDR3 is 15 residues long. The CDR3 DNA reads TGTGCCAGCACCCTCAGCGGGGGGGCTGGAGATACGCAGTATTTT. Translation gives CASTLSGGAGDTQYF.

The rearrangement links TRBV7-9 to TRBJ1-2, with D possibly matching TRBD1 (6 bases). This CDR3 spans 14 amino acids. Germline lookup yields CDR1 SEHNR and CDR2 FQNEAQ (reference sequence). The V and J ends lost 8 bases and 4 bases respectively, with 17 bases between them. The CDR3 region has the DNA TGTGCCAGCTCCGAACGGGGACAACTCTATGGCTACACCTTC. Translated, it gives CASSERGQLYGYTF.

This clone was detected only once. This chain links TRBV2 with TRBJ2-3, with TRBD1 identical over 7 bases. Per germline, CDR1 SNHLY and CDR2 FYNNEI. V gave up 2 bases and J gave up 2 bases; unmatched junction bases: 4. This CDR3 has 15 residues. For the CDR3, the DNA is TGTGCCAGCAGTGAATTAGGGACAGTCACAGATACGCAGTATTTT. Its protein is CASSELGTVTDTQYF.

V usage is TRBV11-2 and J usage is TRBJ2-7; 7 nucleotides align to TRBD2. J lost 9 bases, V lost 1 base, and 24 bases had no gene match. Germline lookup yields CDR1 SGHAT and CDR2 FQNNGV. The CDR3 is 19 residues long. CDR3 bases: TGTGCCAGCAGCTTAGGTGGAGGAGCGGGGATCTCAATCCGCACAGCGCAGTACTTC. This translates into CASSLGGGAGISIRTAQYF.

The chain has TRBV5-4 and TRBJ2-3; TRBD2 matches 14 bases. This CDR3 has 17 amino acids. Germline CDR1 is SGHNT and CDR2 is YYREEE (reference sequence). The junction had 6 bases not matched to a gene; V was cut back by 4 bases and J by 2 bases. CDR3 protein: CASSPRGLAGDTDTQYF. The CDR3 coding sequence is TGTGCCAGCAGCCCAAGGGGACTAGCGGGAGACACAGATACGCAGTATTTT.

This rearrangement joins TRBV6-1 to TRBJ2-7; TRBD1 agrees at 8 bases. J was trimmed by 6 bases and V by 3 bases; bases with no gene match: 13. Per the germline V gene, CDR1 is MNHNS and CDR2 is SASEGT. CDR3 size: 16 residues. The CDR3, as DNA: TGTGCCAGCAGTGACGATAGGACAGGGTCAAAAACCGAGCAGTACTTC. Its translation: CASSDDRTGSKTEQYF.

The chain employs TRBV7-2 and TRBJ1-2; 9 bases agree with TRBD1. The CDR3 has 15 residues. V lost 3 bases to trimming and J lost 3 bases; unmatched junction nucleotides: 5. The V gene's germline CDR1 is SGHTA and CDR2 FQGNSA. CDR3 DNA: TGTGCCAGCAGCTTGAGTTGGACAGGGGACTATGGCTACACCTTC. Translating it yields CASSLSWTGDYGYTF.

This chain uses TRBV7-2 with TRBJ2-2; no clear D. V lost 5 bases and J 4 bases, leaving 11 bases between the germline ends. Germline V gene data show CDR1 as SGHTA and CDR2 as FQGNSA. CDR3 length equals 14 residues. CDR3 coding DNA: TGTGCCAGCAGCCCGCGACCGGGCACCGGGGAGCTGTTTTTT. It specifies CASSPRPGTGELFF.